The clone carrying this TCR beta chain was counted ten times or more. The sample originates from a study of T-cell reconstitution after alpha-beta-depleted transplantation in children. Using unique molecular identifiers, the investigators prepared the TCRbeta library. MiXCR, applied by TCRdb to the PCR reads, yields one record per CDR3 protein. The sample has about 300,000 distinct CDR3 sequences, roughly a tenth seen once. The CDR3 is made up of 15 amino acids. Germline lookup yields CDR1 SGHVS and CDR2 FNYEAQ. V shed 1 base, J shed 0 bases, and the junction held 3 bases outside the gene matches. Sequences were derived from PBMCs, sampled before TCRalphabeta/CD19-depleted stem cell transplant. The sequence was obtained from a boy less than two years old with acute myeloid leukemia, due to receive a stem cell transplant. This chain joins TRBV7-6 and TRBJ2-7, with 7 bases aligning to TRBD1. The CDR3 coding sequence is TGTGCCAGCAGCTTAGAAGGGGACAGCTCCTACGAGCAGTACTTC. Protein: CASSLEGDSSYEQYF.